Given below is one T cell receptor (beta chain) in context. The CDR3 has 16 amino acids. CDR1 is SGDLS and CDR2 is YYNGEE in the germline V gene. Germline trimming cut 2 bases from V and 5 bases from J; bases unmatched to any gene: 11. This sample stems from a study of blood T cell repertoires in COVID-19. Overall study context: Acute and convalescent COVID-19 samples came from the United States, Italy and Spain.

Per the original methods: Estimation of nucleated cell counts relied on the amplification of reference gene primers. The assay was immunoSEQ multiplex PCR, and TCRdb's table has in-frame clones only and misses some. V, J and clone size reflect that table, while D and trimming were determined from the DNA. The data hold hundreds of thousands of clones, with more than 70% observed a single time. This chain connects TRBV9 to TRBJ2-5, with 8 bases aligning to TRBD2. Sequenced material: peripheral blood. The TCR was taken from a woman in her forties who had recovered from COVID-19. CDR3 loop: CASSVTTGTSYETQYF. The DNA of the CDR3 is TGTGCCAGCAGCGTGACTACCGGGACTAGTTATGAGACCCAGTACTTC. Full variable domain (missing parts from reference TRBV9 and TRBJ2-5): DSGVTQTPKHLITATGQRVTLRCSPRSGDLSVYWYQQSLDQGLQFLIQYYNGEERAKGNILERFSAQQFPDLHSELNLSSLELGDSALYFCASSVTTGTSYETQYFGPGTRLLVL.